These T cell receptor beta chains were read from a single sample in a study of blood T cell repertoires in COVID-19. TCRdb keeps only in-frame clones here, not all; method: immunoSEQ multiplex PCR. The sample yields around 76,000 clones, 80% to 90% seen once. Sequencing used peripheral blood. These receptor sequences come from a man aged 60-69 years with acute or convalescent COVID-19. Both conserved end residues are part of each CDR3. Each record gives: D gene, clone size, J gene, V gene, CDR3 protein, CDR3 DNA. D genes are given only for firm matches. A clone size is listed for some rows: how often the clone was seen (once, few, many), or a class if it is expanded.

-,-,TRBJ2-3,TRBV20-1,CSASEEDGTDTQYF,TGCAGTGCTAGTGAAGAGGATGGGACAGATACGCAGTATTTT
TRBD2,-,TRBJ2-2,TRBV29-1,CSVVLAGGPTNTGELFF,TGCAGCGTTGTTTTAGCGGGAGGGCCCACGAACACCGGGGAGCTGTTTTTT
-,-,TRBJ2-7,TRBV20-1,CSASTINYEQYF,TGCAGTGCTAGTACTATCAACTACGAGCAGTACTTC
TRBD1,-,TRBJ1-2,TRBV9,CASSVSGQGVDGYTF,TGTGCCAGCAGCGTCTCGGGACAGGGGGTGGATGGCTACACCTTC
TRBD1,-,TRBJ1-6,TRBV7-8,CASSLVGQRNSPLHF,TGTGCCAGCAGCTTAGTGGGACAGCGGAATTCACCCCTCCACTTT
TRBD1,-,TRBJ2-4,TRBV3-1/TRBV3-2,CASSQDWTGGNIQYF,TGTGCCAGCAGCCAAGATTGGACAGGGGGAAACATTCAGTACTTC
-,-,TRBJ2-7,TRBV9,CASSVGGLSYEQYF,TGTGCCAGCAGCGTCGGAGGACTGTCCTACGAGCAGTACTTC
-,-,TRBJ2-3,TRBV5-1,CASSFGTAPDTQYF,TGCGCCAGCAGCTTCGGGACTGCCCCAGATACGCAGTATTTT
-,-,TRBJ1-5,TRBV9,CASSSTDMSNQPQHF,TGTGCCAGCAGCTCAACGGACATGAGCAATCAGCCCCAGCATTTT
TRBD1,-,TRBJ2-7,TRBV19,CASRTTGNSYEQYF,TGTGCCAGTAGAACGACAGGGAACTCCTACGAGCAGTACTTC
-,-,TRBJ1-1,TRBV3-1/TRBV3-2,CASSQGRDTEAFF,TGTGCCAGCAGCCAAGGGAGGGACACTGAAGCTTTCTTT
TRBD2,-,TRBJ2-5,TRBV30,CAWTAGGPGETQYF,TGTGCCTGGACTGCGGGAGGGCCGGGGGAGACCCAGTACTTC
TRBD1,-,TRBJ2-7,TRBV7-8,CASMSAGGYEQYF,TGTGCCAGCATGTCGGCAGGGGGCTACGAGCAGTACTTC
-,-,TRBJ2-5,TRBV2,CASSSLVVETQYF,TGTGCCAGCAGTTCACTAGTGGTTGAGACCCAGTACTTC
-,-,TRBJ1-2,TRBV5-6,CASSRKGVRANYGYTF,TGTGCCAGCAGCCGAAAGGGGGTTAGGGCTAACTATGGCTACACCTTC
TRBD1,-,TRBJ2-7,TRBV2,CASSEGPQGDYEQYF,TGTGCCAGCAGTGAAGGGCCTCAGGGGGATTACGAGCAGTACTTC
TRBD2,-,TRBJ2-1,TRBV3-1/TRBV3-2,CASKRTSGIYNEQFF,TGTGCCAGCAAACGGACTAGCGGGATCTACAATGAGCAGTTCTTC
TRBD1,-,TRBJ1-4,TRBV28,CASSLSRGRIEKLFF,TGTGCCAGCAGTTTAAGCAGGGGGCGGATTGAAAAACTGTTTTTT
-,-,TRBJ2-5,TRBV27,CASSRNPIQETQYF,TGTGCCAGCAGCAGGAACCCGATTCAAGAGACCCAGTACTTC
-,few,TRBJ1-1,TRBV3-1/TRBV3-2,CASSQDRGRPNTEAFF,TGTGCCAGCAGCCAAGATAGGGGCAGGCCGAACACTGAAGCTTTCTTT
-,-,TRBJ1-2,TRBV7-3,CASSLKGGIGYTF,TGTGCCAGCAGCTTAAAGGGAGGCATTGGCTACACCTTC
-,-,TRBJ2-1,TRBV2,CASSERAGPYNEQFF,TGTGCCAGCAGTGAAAGGGCGGGGCCCTACAATGAGCAGTTCTTC
TRBD2,-,TRBJ2-1,TRBV11-1,CASSNLGGGGEQFF,TGTGCCAGCAGCAACCTAGGCGGGGGAGGTGAGCAGTTCTTC
TRBD1,-,TRBJ1-4,TRBV6-5,CASSRQGATNEKLFF,TGTGCCAGCAGCCGACAGGGGGCAACTAATGAAAAACTGTTTTTT
TRBD1,-,TRBJ1-4,TRBV30,CAWSVSWLTGPAFNEKLFF,TGTGCCTGGAGTGTTTCGTGGCTGACAGGGCCCGCTTTTAATGAAAAACTGTTTTTT
-,few,TRBJ1-2,TRBV2,CASSGVGYTF,TGTGCCAGCAGCGGAGTGGGCTACACCTTC
-,-,TRBJ2-6,TRBV5-1,CASSLGGELSGANVLTF,TGCGCCAGCAGCTTGGGGGGAGAGCTCTCTGGGGCCAACGTCCTGACTTTC
TRBD2,-,TRBJ2-1,TRBV29-1,CSAQGLAGALGEQFF,TGCAGCGCCCAAGGGTTGGCGGGAGCCCTTGGTGAGCAGTTCTTC
TRBD2,-,TRBJ2-7,TRBV9,CASSVEAGGTYEQYF,TGTGCCAGCAGCGTAGAGGCGGGGGGTACCTACGAGCAGTACTTC
TRBD2,-,TRBJ2-7,TRBV6-1,CASSDPSRGRIYEQYF,TGTGCCAGCAGTGATCCGTCCCGCGGGAGGATCTACGAGCAGTACTTC
-,-,TRBJ1-5,TRBV2,CASSLRQYSNQPQHF,TGTGCCAGCAGTTTAAGACAGTATAGCAATCAGCCCCAGCATTTT
TRBD2,-,TRBJ2-7,TRBV3-1/TRBV3-2,CASSQDLGLAHYEQYF,TGTGCCAGCAGCCAAGATTTGGGACTAGCTCACTACGAGCAGTACTTC
TRBD2,-,TRBJ2-7,TRBV14,CASSPLTSGYEQYF,TGTGCCAGCAGCCCGCTGACTAGCGGCTACGAGCAGTACTTC
-,-,TRBJ1-3,TRBV12-5,CASGLVLGALGNTIYF,TGTGCTAGTGGTTTGGTTTTGGGGGCGCTGGGAAACACCATATATTTT
TRBD2,-,TRBJ2-1,TRBV5-1,CASSWPDGLAGESSYNEQFF,TGCGCCAGCAGCTGGCCCGATGGACTAGCGGGAGAGAGCTCCTACAATGAGCAGTTCTTC
TRBD2,-,TRBJ2-1,TRBV11-3,CASSLGGASGGRYNEQFF,TGTGCCAGCAGCTTAGGAGGGGCGAGCGGGGGCCGTTACAATGAGCAGTTCTTC
TRBD2,-,TRBJ2-3,TRBV24-1,CATSDLTSGGPDTQYF,TGTGCCACCAGTGACCTGACTAGCGGGGGACCAGATACGCAGTATTTT
-,-,TRBJ2-7,TRBV5-4,CASSLNGVYEQYF,TGTGCCAGCAGCTTGAACGGAGTCTACGAGCAGTACTTC
-,-,TRBJ1-1,TRBV6-1,CASSEFWGTGTGNTEAFF,TGTGCCAGCAGTGAATTCTGGGGTACAGGAACCGGGAACACTGAAGCTTTCTTT
TRBD2,-,TRBJ2-7,TRBV4-2,CASSPAGGRVNEQYF,TGTGCCAGCAGCCCCGCGGGGGGCCGTGTTAACGAGCAGTACTTC
-,-,TRBJ2-6,TRBV30,CAWSGGPASGANVLTF,TGTGCCTGGAGTGGCGGGCCTGCCTCTGGGGCCAACGTCCTGACTTTC
-,-,TRBJ2-3,TRBV7-9,CASSLGLRVSTDTQYF,TGTGCCAGCAGCTTAGGTCTTCGGGTATCCACAGATACGCAGTATTTT
TRBD1,-,TRBJ1-2,TRBV14,CASSQLDRPLVVATF,TGTGCCAGCAGCCAATTGGACAGGCCCCTCGTGGTGGCCACCTTC
-,-,TRBJ1-4,TRBV3-1/TRBV3-2,CASSQGIGGADEKLFF,TGTGCCAGCAGCCAAGGGATAGGGGGAGCGGATGAAAAACTGTTTTTT
TRBD2,-,TRBJ2-7,TRBV2,CAGKSGRAQREQYF,TGTGCCGGCAAAAGCGGGAGGGCCCAGCGCGAGCAGTACTTC
-,once,TRBJ1-1,TRBV27,CASSGEMNTEAFF,TGTGCCAGCAGTGGAGAAATGAACACTGAAGCTTTCTTT
-,-,TRBJ2-5,TRBV6-5,CASKVYGGEETQYF,TGTGCCAGCAAGGTCTATGGCGGGGAAGAGACCCAGTACTTC
-,-,TRBJ2-1,TRBV19,CASSTDRSSYNEQFF,TGTGCCAGTAGTACTGACAGGTCCTCCTACAATGAGCAGTTCTTC